A selection of T cell receptor beta chains follows, all from one sample in a study of T cell repertoires in cytomegalovirus infection. TCRdb re-called the reads through MiXCR, storing one row per CDR3 protein. The sample yields some 100,000 distinct CDR3 sequences, around 22% seen once. Sequencing used CD8+ T cells from PBMCs. The source is a human donor in good health (CMV status not recorded). Some clones in this sample may be carry-over from other donors' samples. Both conserved end residues are part of each CDR3. A D gene is named only where the DNA matches it firmly. For some rows the clone size is stated as once, few or many, or as a class when expanded; others skip it.

size	D	V	J	CDR3	DNA
few	TRBD2	TRBV28	TRBJ2-3	CASSLFGGGSTDTQYF	TGTGCCAGCAGTTTATTCGGGGGAGGGAGCACAGATACGCAGTATTTT
many	.	TRBV7-3	TRBJ2-3	CASSLEIGSRVDTQYF	TGTGCCAGCAGCCTAGAGATTGGTAGCCGTGTAGATACGCAGTATTTT
many	TRBD2	TRBV7-2	TRBJ2-3	CASSAGTRGGTDTQYF	TGTGCCAGCAGCGCCGGGACTAGAGGAGGTACAGATACGCAGTATTTT
.	TRBD1	TRBV5-8	TRBJ2-1	CASTHTGQGASYNEQFF	TGTGCCAGCACACACACGGGACAGGGGGCCTCCTACAATGAGCAGTTCTTC
many	.	TRBV7-2	TRBJ1-5	CASSLVMGYSNQPQHF	TGTGCCAGCAGCTTAGTGATGGGGTATAGCAATCAGCCCCAGCATTTT
.	.	TRBV4-3	TRBJ1-5	CASSQADISNQPQHF	TGCGCCAGCAGCCAAGCCGACATTAGCAATCAGCCCCAGCATTTT
few	TRBD1	TRBV6-8	TRBJ1-6	CASGPRDRTHSPLHF	TGTGCCAGCGGGCCCCGGGACAGGACCCACTCACCCCTCCACTTT
few	.	TRBV20-1	TRBJ2-6	CSARDPREPPGANVLTF	TGCAGTGCTAGAGATCCTCGGGAGCCGCCCGGGGCCAACGTCCTGACTTTC
many	TRBD1	TRBV6-1	TRBJ1-4	CASSPQGAFEKLFF	TGTGCCAGCAGTCCACAGGGGGCTTTTGAAAAACTGTTTTTT
.	TRBD2	TRBV7-9	TRBJ2-5	CASTPATSGRPQETQYF	TGTGCCAGCACCCCGGCGACTAGCGGGAGGCCCCAAGAGACCCAGTACTTC
.	.	TRBV15	TRBJ1-5	CATSRGRDRQYSNQPQHF	TGTGCCACCAGCAGAGGCCGCGATCGACAGTATAGCAATCAGCCCCAGCATTTT
few	.	TRBV30	TRBJ1-1	CAWSVGGSTEAFF	TGTGCCTGGAGTGTCGGCGGTAGCACTGAAGCTTTCTTT
few	.	TRBV12-3/TRBV12-4	TRBJ2-3	CASSFYGGGGTDTQYF	TGTGCCAGCAGTTTTTATGGGGGAGGTGGCACAGATACGCAGTATTTT
few	TRBD1	TRBV29-1	TRBJ2-2	CSVELPGQGHTGELFF	TGCAGCGTTGAGCTTCCGGGACAGGGGCACACCGGGGAGCTGTTTTTT
.	.	TRBV4-3	TRBJ1-1	CASSQNQITEAFF	TGCGCCAGCAGCCAAAATCAAATTACTGAAGCTTTCTTT